The 16 T cell receptor beta chains below come from one sample, sequenced in a study of T-cell reconstitution after alpha-beta-depleted transplantation in children. Molecular barcoding with unique molecular identifiers was used for the TCRbeta library. TCRdb ran MiXCR on the PCR reads and lists one entry per CDR3 protein. The sample yields around 490,000 distinct CDR3 sequences, about an eighth seen once. Sequencing used PBMCs, mostly from graft donor cells, obtained 180 days after TCRalphabeta/CD19-depleted stem cell transplant. The receptors stem from a female patient aged 2 to 10 who had a stem cell transplant for aplastic anemia, so the T cells may come from the graft donor.

This clonotype was counted only a few times. The chain combines TRBV4-3 with TRBJ2-3, with 7 bases lining up with TRBD1. Trimming removed 3 bases from V and 5 bases from J; junction bases left unmatched: 20. The CDR3 has 19 residues. The germline V gene has CDR1 LGHNA and CDR2 YSLEER. CDR3 residues: CASSQTGLPGRQGLDTQYF. In DNA form, the CDR3 reads TGCGCCAGCAGCCAGACTGGGCTTCCGGGTCGACAGGGATTAGATACGCAGTATTTT.

This clonotype occurred a few times. V is TRBV29-1 and J is TRBJ1-1; a possible D gene is TRBD1 (6 bases). This CDR3 spans 14 amino acids. Per the germline V gene, CDR1 is SQVTM and CDR2 is ANQGSEA. Trimming stripped 7 bases from V and 3 bases from J, with 18 bases between. The CDR3 loop reads CSDHRQAKDTEAFF. The CDR3, as DNA: TGCAGCGACCACCGACAGGCGAAAGACACTGAAGCTTTCTTT.

This clonotype was observed at least ten times. V usage is TRBV12-3 or TRBV12-4 and J usage is TRBJ1-2, with D hard to call. The germline V and J ends were trimmed by 8 bases and 4 bases, with 17 bases remaining between them. The CDR3 is 14 amino acids. The CDR3 DNA sequence: TGTGCCAGCTGGGCTGGAAAACCTTTCTATGGCTACACCTTC. It specifies CASWAGKPFYGYTF.

V is TRBV15 and J is TRBJ2-7; 8 bases match TRBD1. With V trimmed by 3 bases and J by 6 bases, 10 bases remained unmatched. CDR1 is LNHNV, CDR2 YYDKDF, per germline (reference sequence). This CDR3 region has 15 residues. CDR3 nucleotide sequence: TGTGCCACCAGCAGGGTAAGGACAGGGACTTCCGAGCAGTACGTC. This sequence encodes CATSRVRTGTSEQYV.

The table lists this clonotype with a few counts. This chain links TRBV6-5 with TRBJ1-4, with TRBD1 as a possible D gene (5 bases). The germline CDR1 and CDR2 sequences are MNHEY and SVGAGI. There are 15 residues in the CDR3. Trimming shortened V by 0 bases and J by 8 bases, and 13 bases separated the two germline ends. CDR3 loop: CASSYSGQGGEKLFF. As DNA, the CDR3 is TGTGCCAGCAGTTACTCGGGGCAGGGAGGGGAAAAACTGTTTTTT.

This clonotype was detected only a few times. The chain joins TRBV10-3 to TRBJ2-7; 7 bases match TRBD1. The CDR3 spans 13 residues. J gave up 2 bases and V 11 bases, and 9 bases lay outside the gene matches. Per the germline V gene, CDR1 is ENHRY and CDR2 is SYGVKD. In DNA, the CDR3 is TGTGCCGTTGCCCAGGGGGAAACCTACGAGCAGTACTTC. Translating it yields CAVAQGETYEQYF.

This clonotype was counted ten times or more. This chain uses TRBV18 with TRBJ1-6, with 7 bases aligning to TRBD1. Germline V CDR1 and CDR2: KGHSH, LQKENI. With V trimmed by 2 bases and J by 5 bases, 3 bases remained unmatched. The CDR3 runs 15 residues. CDR3 residues: CASSPGQADNSPLHF. The CDR3 coding sequence is TGTGCCAGCTCACCAGGACAGGCAGATAATTCACCCCTCCACTTT.

This rearrangement joins TRBV12-3 or TRBV12-4 to TRBJ2-7; D may be TRBD2 (5 bases). This CDR3 contains 14 residues. The V and J ends lost 5 bases and 4 bases respectively, with 15 bases between them. The CDR3 is CASSPTGIIYEQYF. In DNA form, the CDR3 reads TGTGCCAGCAGTCCCACCGGGATAATATACGAGCAGTACTTC.

This clonotype was seen more than once but under ten times. The chain couples TRBV12-3 or TRBV12-4 to TRBJ1-1; TRBD1 matches 8 bases. The CDR3 consists of 14 residues. Trimming took 4 bases from V and 4 from J; bases not matched to a gene: 5. CDR3 in DNA: TGTGCCAGCAGTTACCAGGGGGCGCTCACTGAAGCTTTCTTT. It codes for CASSYQGALTEAFF.

The genes are TRBV20-1 and TRBJ2-7, with 9 bases aligning to TRBD1. The CDR3 is 14 amino acids. CDR1 is DFQATT and CDR2 is SNEGSKA in the germline V gene (reference sequence). V was clipped by 6 bases and J by 4 bases; unmatched bases: 10. CDR3 loop: CSASRGTGKYEQYF. The CDR3 DNA reads as TGCAGTGCGAGCCGGGGGACAGGGAAATACGAGCAGTACTTC.

The chain uses TRBV4-3 and TRBJ2-7; 7 positions match TRBD1. J was trimmed by 1 base and V by 0 bases; bases with no gene match: 6. The CDR3 spans 16 residues. The germline V gene encodes CDR1 LGHNA and CDR2 YSLEER. CDR3: CASSQDKGALSYEQYF. As DNA, the CDR3 is TGCGCCAGCAGCCAAGATAAGGGGGCCCTTTCCTACGAGCAGTACTTC.

The chain uses TRBV12-3 or TRBV12-4 and TRBJ1-5; a weak D match, TRBD1 (5 bases). This CDR3 is built from 16 residues. V was clipped by 0 bases and J by 0 bases, with 9 bases between them. The CDR3: CASSLARDYSNQPQHF. CDR3 sequence (DNA): TGTGCCAGCAGTTTAGCCAGGGATTATAGCAATCAGCCCCAGCATTTT.

This clonotype was recorded a few times. The V call is TRBV6-1, the J call TRBJ2-7; D may correspond to TRBD1 or TRBD2 (5 bases each). Germline V gene lookup returns CDR1 MNHNS and CDR2 SASEGT. V gave up 6 bases and J gave up 3 bases, with 18 bases separating them. There are 15 residues in the CDR3. CDR3: CASRSDRGSHYEQYF. As DNA, the CDR3 is TGTGCCAGCAGGTCCGACAGAGGGTCTCACTACGAGCAGTACTTC.

The chain carries TRBV7-2 and TRBJ2-5; the match to TRBD1 covers 9 bases. J was trimmed by 2 bases and V by 4 bases; bases with no gene match: 5. Germline V lookup: CDR1 SGHTA, CDR2 FQGNSA. The CDR3 is 15 amino acids. The DNA for the CDR3 is TGTGCCAGCAGCTCCGGGACAGGGCCTCAAGAGACCCAGTACTTC. Its protein is CASSSGTGPQETQYF.

This clonotype was seen at least ten times. CDR3: CASSLEGLAIYNEQFF. The CDR3 DNA is TGTGCCAGCAGCTTAGAGGGACTAGCGATTTACAATGAGCAGTTCTTC. The chain has TRBV7-2 and TRBJ2-1; 10 positions agree with TRBD2. V was clipped by 1 base and J by 4 bases; unmatched bases: 4. Germline V gene data show CDR1 as SGHTA and CDR2 as FQGNSA. The CDR3 is 16 amino acids.

This clonotype was counted a single time. V and J are TRBV20-1 and TRBJ2-7; 8 bases are a match to TRBD2. J lost 3 bases, V lost 6 bases, and 4 bases had no gene match. CDR1 and CDR2 from the germline V gene are DFQATT and SNEGSKA (reference sequence). The CDR3 covers 12 residues. CDR3 DNA sequence: TGCAGTGCCCAGGGACTAGACTACGAGCAGTACTTC. This codes for CSAQGLDYEQYF.